Here is one TCR beta chain with its context. There are many counts of this clonotype. Its antigen is still unknown. Qualities for individual bases were not recorded, and no much larger clone is one base off. Explained via the paper, the time point label denotes: day 60 (about 2 months) after transplantation. The treatment or condition label of this sample denotes: allogeneic hematopoietic cell transplantation with graft depleted of TCRalphabeta T cells and CD19 B cells. The children who served as transplant recipients had been given grafts of TCRalphabeta/CD19-depleted allogeneic hematopoietic cells. Spanning cysteine to phenylalanine, the CDR3 consists of 15 amino acids. The retained sequence is limited to the CDR3, 45 bases, with the frame set at the first base. Sequences DFQATT (CDR1) and SNEGSKA (CDR2) are obtained from the germline V gene (reference sequence). Trimming takes 5 bases off V and 3 bases off J; junction bases not matched to a gene: 12.

This sample was taken from a study of T-cell reconstitution after alpha-beta-depleted transplantation in children (dated by TCRdb to 2016 to 2018). As for the study more broadly: Using TCR repertoire profiling, the study quantitatively followed how T-cell immune reconstitution unfolded in children after TCRalphabeta/CD19-depleted allogeneic hematopoietic cell transplantation.

Study-level results and caveats: Over subsequent months, a decline in hyperexpanded clone frequencies was noted, and after one year, T-cell counts and TCRbeta diversity were mostly ascribed to newly produced T cells. The apparently early alphabetaT-cell count recovery about two months after transplant was reportedly dependent on only several hundred rapidly expanded clones derived from non-depleted graft cells. In some patients, high TCRbeta diversity at day 60 was attributed to recipient T cells and intrathymic progenitors that had survived conditioning.

Receptor amplification or capture employed PCR. The sample was run on an Illumina HiSeq 2500. Molecular barcoding was employed in the preparation of TCR libraries, with unique molecular identifiers being used to normalize TCRbeta repertoire quantification. The raw public data were reprocessed by TCRdb itself: fastp quality trimming at Q25, MiXCR clonotype calling, in-frame beta chains only. Entries that share a CDR3 protein sequence are merged under the most common genes and DNA. The sample profile shows roughly 32,000 distinct CDR3 sequences; under 7.5% of them were found once. The ten biggest clones cover 27% of the sample.

The V gene is TRBV20-1 and the J gene is TRBJ2-7, and 8 junctional nucleotides match TRBD1. The TCR was taken from a child under two years old who had a stem cell transplant for acute myeloid leukemia, so the T cells may come from the graft donor. Source: peripheral blood, taken 60 days after TCRalphabeta/CD19-depleted stem cell transplant. The CDR3 has the sequence CSAPPTDRGGYEQYF. The nucleotides are TGCAGTGCTCCACCTACCGACAGGGGCGGCTACGAGCAGTACTTC.